A single sample is the source of the 27 T cell receptor beta chains below, sequenced in a study of beta chain features in type 1 diabetes (dated by TCRdb to the late 2010s). The antigens these receptors bind are not known. Libraries were made using the immunoSEQ multiplex PCR assay. The entire isolated RNA was reverse transcribed using the High Capacity cDNA Reverse Transcription Kit, and thus expressed TCRB transcripts were sequenced. This immuneACCESS table, as held by TCRdb, lists in-frame sequences with V and J called but not all clones. Of the missing ones, under half trace to an unresolved V gene in checked studies; the others have no known cause. The sample table contains a few hundred thousand clones; only one count was recorded for 13% of them. Roughly 0.015% of the sample is taken by the ten largest. What the authors observed across the whole study: Type 1 diabetes patients showed a moderate but significant shortening of TCRB CDR3 length in all four CD4+ subsets.

What was sequenced was naive CD4+ T cells from blood. In light of the paper, this sample's cell subset or site label describes: true naive CD4+ T cells. These receptors were taken from a young woman with type 1 diabetes.

J is TRBJ1-1 and V is TRBV18, with a possible D match to TRBD1 (6 bases). Germline CDR1 reads KGHSH; CDR2 reads LQKENI. The CDR3 has 14 residues. V was trimmed by 1 base and J by 3 bases, leaving 9 bases between them. The CDR3 is CASSPQDSDTEAFF. In nucleotides, the CDR3 is TGTGCCAGCTCACCACAGGACAGTGACACTGAAGCTTTCTTT.

This clone was picked up a small number of times. The chain recombines TRBV11-2 with TRBJ1-1; no clear D gene. Germline CDR1 is SGHAT and CDR2 is FQNNGV. Trimming stripped 4 bases from V and 6 bases from J, with 12 bases between. This CDR3 region has 13 residues. The CDR3 DNA reads as TGTGCCAGCAGCTCTCATGAGGGCTCTGAAGCTTTCTTT. Amino acids: CASSSHEGSEAFF.

The table lists this clone with a few counts. V gene TRBV5-1 combines with J gene TRBJ2-7, with 9 bases lining up with TRBD2. V shed 0 bases and J 1 base; nucleotides not matched to a gene: 14. CDR1 is SGHRS, CDR2 YFSETQ, per germline. The CDR3 totals 19 residues. For the CDR3, the DNA is TGCGCCAGCAGCTTGGACATTAGCGGGAGTCTAGCGAGTTCCTACGAGCAGTACTTC. It specifies CASSLDISGSLASSYEQYF. Based on the CDR3 plus reference TRBV5-1 and TRBJ2-7, the full variable domain is KAGVTQTPRYLIKTRGQQVTLSCSPISGHRSVSWYQQTPGQGLQFLFEYFSETQRNKGNFPGRFSGRQFSNSRSEMNVSTLELGDSALYLCASSLDISGSLASSYEQYFGPGTRLTVT.

The chain couples TRBV7-9 to TRBJ2-5, with 7 bases that match TRBD1. J gave up 3 bases and V 5 bases, and 6 bases lay outside the gene matches. The CDR3 runs to 14 residues. The germline CDR1 and CDR2 sequences are SEHNR and FQNEAQ (reference sequence). CDR3: CASSLRDSKETQYF. CDR3 bases: TGTGCCAGCAGCCTTCGGGACAGTAAAGAGACCCAGTACTTC.

This clone turned up a few times. The rearrangement joins TRBV5-1 to TRBJ2-5, with TRBD2 identical over 11 bases. CDR3 length equals 15 residues. Trimming at V came to 3 bases and at J to 5 bases, leaving 6 bases not matched to a gene. Per germline, CDR1 SGHRS and CDR2 YFSETQ. CDR3 region: CASSSGLAGGETQYF. The CDR3, as DNA: TGCGCCAGCAGCTCCGGACTAGCGGGTGGCGAGACCCAGTACTTC.

In this sample, this clone turned up a few times. The V and J genes are TRBV5-1 and TRBJ2-1, with 7 bases fitting TRBD1. Germline V lookup: CDR1 SGHRS, CDR2 YFSETQ. J lost 9 bases, V lost 0 bases, and 6 bases had no gene match. The CDR3 runs to 14 residues. Written as DNA, the CDR3 is TGCGCCAGCAGCTTGGGGACAGGCATGGGTGAGCAGTTCTTC. This gives the protein CASSLGTGMGEQFF. Combining the CDR3 with reference TRBV5-1 and TRBJ2-1 gives the whole variable domain KAGVTQTPRYLIKTRGQQVTLSCSPISGHRSVSWYQQTPGQGLQFLFEYFSETQRNKGNFPGRFSGRQFSNSRSEMNVSTLELGDSALYLCASSLGTGMGEQFFGPGTRLTVL.

The genes are TRBV9 and TRBJ1-2, with a weak D call TRBD1 (6 bases). The CDR3 consists of 14 residues. Trimming removed 6 bases from V and 8 bases from J, with 20 bases in between. Germline CDR1 SGDLS, CDR2 YYNGEE. The CDR3 spells CASNKLGQGWGYTF. Written as DNA, the CDR3 is TGTGCCAGCAATAAACTCGGCCAGGGGTGGGGCTACACCTTC.

The rearrangement uses TRBV9 and TRBJ2-7; 7 nucleotides agree with TRBD2. CDR3 length equals 15 residues. Trimming cost V 2 bases and J 4 bases; bases outside gene matches: 9. The germline gives CDR1 SGDLS, CDR2 YYNGEE. The CDR3 loop is CASSVDSGTGYEQYF. In DNA form, the CDR3 reads TGTGCCAGCAGCGTCGACAGCGGGACCGGGTACGAGCAGTACTTC.

The gene calls are TRBV10-3 and TRBJ1-2; D remains unclear. Germline V lookup: CDR1 ENHRY, CDR2 SYGVKD. The CDR3 extends over 16 amino acids. Trimming took 0 bases from V and 0 from J, leaving 11 bases between them. The CDR3 nucleotides read TGTGCCATCAGTGAGTCCAGGCAGATATCTAACTATGGCTACACCTTC. Translated: CAISESRQISNYGYTF.

The chain uses TRBV6-5 and TRBJ2-3; TRBD2 might be the D (5 bases). Between the trimmed V and J ends, which lost 2 bases and 1 base, there was a span of 13 bases. Germline V gene data show CDR1 as MNHEY and CDR2 as SVGAGI. CDR3 length: 16 amino acids. CDR3 in DNA: TGTGCCAGCAGTTACCAGCCGGGGTTGGGCACAGATACGCAGTATTTT. Amino acids: CASSYQPGLGTDTQYF.

The V call is TRBV19, the J call TRBJ1-1; 8 positions agree with TRBD1. V gave up 7 bases and J gave up 1 base; unmatched junction bases: 5. The CDR3 is 14 residues long. CDR1 and CDR2 (germline): LNHDA, SQIVND (reference sequence). CDR3 in DNA: TGTGCCAGTACCTTGGGACAGGCGAACACTGAAGCTTTCTTT. It yields the protein CASTLGQANTEAFF.

This chain joins TRBV6-5 and TRBJ2-5, with D maybe TRBD2 (5 bases). Germline CDR1 reads MNHEY; CDR2 reads SVGAGI. The V end was cut by 2 bases, the J end by 1 base, with 8 bases between. This CDR3 has 14 residues. In DNA form, the CDR3 reads TGTGCCAGCAGTTACCGCCGGGGCCAAGAGACCCAGTACTTC. Encoded protein: CASSYRRGQETQYF.

V usage is TRBV27 and J usage is TRBJ2-3; 9 nucleotides align to TRBD2. Trimming took 2 bases from V and 6 from J; bases not matched to a gene: 0. Germline-derived CDR1 and CDR2 are MNHEY and SMNVEV (reference sequence). The CDR3 totals 13 residues. The DNA for the CDR3 is TGTGCCAGCAGTTTAGCGGGAGGGGATACGCAGTATTTT. Amino acid sequence: CASSLAGGDTQYF.

V gene TRBV27 combines with J gene TRBJ1-2; 7 nucleotides align to TRBD1. After removal of 2 bases from V and 4 bases from J, the junction contained 7 bases not matched to a gene. Germline V gives CDR1 MNHEY, CDR2 SMNVEV (reference sequence). CDR3 size: 15 residues. The CDR3 sequence is CASSLTGASVYGYTF. Here the CDR3 DNA reads TGTGCCAGCAGTTTAACAGGGGCATCTGTCTATGGCTACACCTTC.

This clone was recorded a few times. The rearrangement joins TRBV20-1 to TRBJ1-1; D gene uncertain. The CDR3 loop spans 11 amino acids. Germline V CDR1 and CDR2: DFQATT, SNEGSKA (reference sequence). V gave up 8 bases and J gave up 1 base, with 8 bases separating them. CDR3 region: CSSRRNTEAFF. The CDR3 DNA sequence: TGCAGTTCGCGAAGGAACACTGAAGCTTTCTTT.

In its sample, this clone was seen a few times. V usage is TRBV28 and J usage is TRBJ2-1; D is possibly TRBD2 (6 bases). Germline V gene data show CDR1 as MDHEN and CDR2 as SYDVKM. V lost 5 bases and J lost 1, with 15 bases in between. The CDR3 consists of 16 residues. The CDR3 here is CASSPPGSRSYNEQFF. In nucleotides, the CDR3 is TGTGCCAGCAGTCCTCCCGGGAGCAGATCCTACAATGAGCAGTTCTTC.

The table lists this clone with a few counts. The gene calls are TRBV18 and TRBJ2-7; TRBD1 aligns across 9 bases. V lost 4 bases to trimming and J lost 2 bases; unmatched junction nucleotides: 12. This CDR3 comprises 17 residues. Germline CDR1 KGHSH, CDR2 LQKENI. The CDR3 is CASSRVLGQGRAYEQYF. The DNA for the CDR3 is TGTGCCAGCTCACGTGTGCTAGGACAGGGGAGAGCCTACGAGCAGTACTTC. The full variable domain, its missing parts supplied by reference TRBV18 and TRBJ2-7, is NAGVMQNPRHLVRRRGQEARLRCSPMKGHSHVYWYRQLPEEGLKFMVYLQKENIIDESGMPKERFSAEFPKEGPSILRIQQVVRGDSAAYFCASSRVLGQGRAYEQYFGPGTRLTVT.

The rearrangement uses TRBV6-6 and TRBJ2-1, with TRBD2 identical over 14 bases. The CDR3 is 16 amino acids. The trim removed 0 bases at V and 9 bases at J, leaving 4 bases unmatched. The germline V gene has CDR1 MNHNY and CDR2 SVGAGI (reference sequence). The DNA for the CDR3 is TGTGCCAGCAGTTACTCGGGACTAGCGGGAGTGAGTGAGCAGTTCTTC. Residues: CASSYSGLAGVSEQFF.

The chain employs TRBV14 and TRBJ2-1; no firm D call. There are 16 residues in the CDR3. V dropped 2 bases and J dropped 7 bases, with 18 bases sitting between them. Germline lookup yields CDR1 SGHDN and CDR2 FVKESK. The CDR3 sequence: CASSQRWSGPTNEQFF. The CDR3 DNA sequence: TGTGCCAGCAGCCAACGGTGGTCAGGCCCTACGAATGAGCAGTTCTTC.

This clone was recorded a few times. The CDR3 nucleotides read TGTGCCACCAGCTGGACGGGAGCTAACTATGGCTACACCTTC. Translating gives CATSWTGANYGYTF. The gene calls are TRBV15 and TRBJ1-2, with D unresolved. The CDR3 runs 14 residues. Per the germline V gene, CDR1 is LNHNV and CDR2 is YYDKDF (reference sequence). Trimming left V 5 bases short and J 0 bases short, with 10 bases between.

The chain has TRBV6-5 and TRBJ1-1; D may be TRBD1 (6 bases). Germline-derived CDR1 and CDR2 are MNHEY and SVGAGI. V lost 2 bases to trimming and J lost 4 bases, with 14 bases between them. This CDR3 is 15 amino acids long. The CDR3 sequence is CASSYPRAGATEAFF. The CDR3 DNA follows: TGTGCCAGCAGTTACCCCCGGGCGGGGGCCACTGAAGCTTTCTTT.

This clone turned up a few times. CDR3 nucleotide sequence: TGTGCCAGCAGCCCCTCGGTGAATACGCAGTATTTT. It yields the protein CASSPSVNTQYF. The V gene is TRBV5-4, the J gene TRBJ2-3; D call uncertain. The length of the CDR3 is 12 residues. Trimming took 4 bases from V and 7 from J, leaving 10 bases between them. Germline lookup yields CDR1 SGHNT and CDR2 YYREEE (reference sequence). Supplemented by reference TRBV5-4 and TRBJ2-3, the full variable domain reads ETGVTQSPTHLIKTRGQQVTLRCSSQSGHNTVSWYQQALGQGPQFIFQYYREEENGRGNFPPRFSGLQFPNYSSELNVNALELDDSALYLCASSPSVNTQYFGPGTRLTVL.

V usage is TRBV4-3 and J usage is TRBJ1-2; 8 positions match TRBD1. The CDR3 extends over 15 amino acids. The germline CDR1 and CDR2 sequences are LGHNA and YSLEER. Trimming cost V 1 base and J 4 bases; bases outside gene matches: 5. The CDR3 region has the DNA TGCGCCAGCAGCCAAGTGGACAGGGACTTCTATGGCTACACCTTC. It translates to CASSQVDRDFYGYTF.

This clone was seen a handful of times. The chain recombines TRBV7-9 with TRBJ1-4, with 9 positions matching TRBD1. The V gene's germline CDR1 is SEHNR and CDR2 FQNEAQ (reference sequence). V dropped 4 bases and J dropped 9; count of bases not matched to a gene: 9. The CDR3 contains 15 residues. Here the CDR3 DNA reads TGTGCCAGCAGCTCCTACGGGACAGGGTTCCAAAAACTGTTTTTT. Protein: CASSSYGTGFQKLFF.

V usage is TRBV6-5 and J usage is TRBJ2-2; 10 nucleotides match TRBD1. Germline lookup yields CDR1 MNHEY and CDR2 SVGAGI. V lost 6 bases, J lost 7 bases, and 8 bases stayed unmatched. The CDR3 loop spans 15 amino acids. CDR3 residues: CASSRGDRGGGELFF. Here the CDR3 DNA reads TGTGCCAGCAGCAGAGGGGACAGGGGTGGCGGGGAGCTGTTTTTT.

This CDR3 reads CASSPSLASYEQYF. CDR3 nucleotide sequence: TGTGCCAGCTCACCGTCACTAGCCAGCTACGAGCAGTACTTC. V is TRBV18 and J is TRBJ2-7; maybe TRBD2 (6 bases). This CDR3 is 14 amino acids long. Per germline, CDR1 KGHSH and CDR2 LQKENI. Trimming cost V 3 bases and J 3 bases, with 12 bases left between them.

With regard to this clone: Different DNA sequences within this sample yield the same CDR3. This chain connects TRBV7-2 to TRBJ1-5, with TRBD1 as a possible D gene (5 bases). Germline V gives CDR1 SGHTA, CDR2 FQGNSA. This CDR3 has 13 amino acids. Trimming left V 6 bases short and J 5 bases short, with 11 bases between. DNA of the CDR3: TGTGCCAGCAGTCTCCAGGGCGATCAGCCCCAGCATTTT. Its protein is CASSLQGDQPQHF.